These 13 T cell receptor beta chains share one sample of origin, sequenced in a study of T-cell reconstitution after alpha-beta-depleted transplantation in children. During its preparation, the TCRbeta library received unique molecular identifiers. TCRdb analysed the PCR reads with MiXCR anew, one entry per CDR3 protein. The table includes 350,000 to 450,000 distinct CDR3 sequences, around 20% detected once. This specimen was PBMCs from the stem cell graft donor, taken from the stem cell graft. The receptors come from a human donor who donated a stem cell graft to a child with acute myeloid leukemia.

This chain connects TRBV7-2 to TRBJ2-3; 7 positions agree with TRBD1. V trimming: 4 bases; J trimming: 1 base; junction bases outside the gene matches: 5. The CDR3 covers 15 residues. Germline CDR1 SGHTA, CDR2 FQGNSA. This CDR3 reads CASSSRGLGTDTQYF. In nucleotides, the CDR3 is TGTGCCAGCAGCTCAAGGGGGCTAGGCACAGATACGCAGTATTTT.

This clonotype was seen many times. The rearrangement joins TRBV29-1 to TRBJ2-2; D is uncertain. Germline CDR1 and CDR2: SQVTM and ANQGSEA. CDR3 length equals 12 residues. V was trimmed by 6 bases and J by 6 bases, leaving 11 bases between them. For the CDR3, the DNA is TGCAGCGTCCCTAGTGCCGCCGGGGAGCTGTTTTTT. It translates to CSVPSAAGELFF.

The CDR3 region is CASSPEASGNTIYF. In nucleotides, the CDR3 is TGTGCCAGCAGCCCTGAAGCCTCTGGAAACACCATATATTTT. The chain uses TRBV11-2 and TRBJ1-3; unclear D gene. V lost 5 bases and J 0 bases, leaving 8 bases between the germline ends. The CDR3 covers 14 residues. Per the germline V gene, CDR1 is SGHAT and CDR2 is FQNNGV.

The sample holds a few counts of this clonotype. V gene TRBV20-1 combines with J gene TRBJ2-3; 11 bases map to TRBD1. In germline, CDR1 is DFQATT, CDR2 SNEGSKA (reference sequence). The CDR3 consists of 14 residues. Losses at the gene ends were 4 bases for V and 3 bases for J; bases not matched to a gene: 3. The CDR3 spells CSANWDRGTDTQYF. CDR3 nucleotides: TGCAGTGCTAACTGGGACAGGGGGACAGATACGCAGTATTTT.

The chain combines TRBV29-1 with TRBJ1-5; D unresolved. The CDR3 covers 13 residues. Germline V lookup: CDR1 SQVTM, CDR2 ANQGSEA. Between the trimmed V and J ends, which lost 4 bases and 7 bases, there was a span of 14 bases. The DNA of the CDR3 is TGCAGCGTTGGGTGGGGAACACGACAGCCCCAGCATTTT. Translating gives CSVGWGTRQPQHF.

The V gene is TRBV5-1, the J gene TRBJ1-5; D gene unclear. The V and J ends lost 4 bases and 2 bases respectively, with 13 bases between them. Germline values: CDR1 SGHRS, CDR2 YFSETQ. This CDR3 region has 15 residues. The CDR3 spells CASSPSGGGNQPQHF. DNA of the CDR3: TGCGCCAGCAGCCCTTCGGGTGGGGGCAATCAGCCCCAGCATTTT.

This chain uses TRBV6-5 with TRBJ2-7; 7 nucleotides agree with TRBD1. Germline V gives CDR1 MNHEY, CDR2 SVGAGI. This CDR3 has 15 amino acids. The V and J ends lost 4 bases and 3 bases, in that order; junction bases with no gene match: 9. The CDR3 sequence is CASSSSGQAYYEQYF. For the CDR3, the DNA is TGTGCCAGCAGTTCTTCCGGACAGGCCTACTACGAGCAGTACTTC.

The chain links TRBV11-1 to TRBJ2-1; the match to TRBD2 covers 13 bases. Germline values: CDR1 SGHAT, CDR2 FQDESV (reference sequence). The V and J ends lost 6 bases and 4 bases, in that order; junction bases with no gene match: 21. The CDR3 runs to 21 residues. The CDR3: CASRDPLSRTSGSMGYNEQFF. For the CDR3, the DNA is TGTGCCAGCAGGGACCCCTTATCGAGGACTAGCGGGAGCATGGGATACAATGAGCAGTTCTTC.

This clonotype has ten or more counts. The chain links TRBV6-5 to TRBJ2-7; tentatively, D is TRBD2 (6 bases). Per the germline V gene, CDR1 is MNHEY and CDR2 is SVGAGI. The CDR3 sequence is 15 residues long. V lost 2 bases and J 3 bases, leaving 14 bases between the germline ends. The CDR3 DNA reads TGTGCCAGCAGTTACGGCTACGGGGGTCTCTACGAGCAGTACTTC. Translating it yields CASSYGYGGLYEQYF.

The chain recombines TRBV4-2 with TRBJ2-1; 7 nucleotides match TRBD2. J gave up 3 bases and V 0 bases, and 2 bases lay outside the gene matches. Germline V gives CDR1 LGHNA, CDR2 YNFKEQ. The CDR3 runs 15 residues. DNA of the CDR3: TGTGCCAGCAGCCAAGAGCAGCGGGGCTACAATGAGCAGTTCTTC. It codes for CASSQEQRGYNEQFF.

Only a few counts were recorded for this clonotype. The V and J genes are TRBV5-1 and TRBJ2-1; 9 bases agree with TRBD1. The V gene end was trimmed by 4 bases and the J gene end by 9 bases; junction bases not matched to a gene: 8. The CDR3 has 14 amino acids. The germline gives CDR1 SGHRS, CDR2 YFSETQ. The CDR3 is CASSLGTGYTEQFF. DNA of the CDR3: TGCGCCAGCAGCCTCGGGACAGGGTATACTGAGCAGTTCTTC. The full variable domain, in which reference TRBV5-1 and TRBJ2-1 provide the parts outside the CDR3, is KAGVTQTPRYLIKTRGQQVTLSCSPISGHRSVSWYQQTPGQGLQFLFEYFSETQRNKGNFPGRFSGRQFSNSRSEMNVSTLELGDSALYLCASSLGTGYTEQFFGPGTRLTVL.

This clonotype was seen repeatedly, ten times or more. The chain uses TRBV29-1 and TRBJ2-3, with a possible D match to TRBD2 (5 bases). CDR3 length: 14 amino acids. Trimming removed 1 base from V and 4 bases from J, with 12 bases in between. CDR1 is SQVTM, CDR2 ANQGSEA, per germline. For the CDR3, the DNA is TGCAGCGTTGAAGGTGGGAGTGCCCCAGATACGCAGTATTTT. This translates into CSVEGGSAPDTQYF.

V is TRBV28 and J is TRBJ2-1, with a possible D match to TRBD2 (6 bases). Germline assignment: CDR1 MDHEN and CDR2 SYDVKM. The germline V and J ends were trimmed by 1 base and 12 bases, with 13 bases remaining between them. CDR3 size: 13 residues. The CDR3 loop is CASSLSGSGLQFF. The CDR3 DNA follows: TGTGCCAGCAGTTTATCCGGTAGCGGACTGCAGTTCTTC.